This is a list of T cell receptor beta chains from one sample in a study of blood T cell repertoires in COVID-19. Clones were sequenced by immunoSEQ multiplex PCR, and TCRdb holds only the in-frame ones, with some missing. The data contain 70,000 to 85,000 clones, 70% to 90% of them singletons. The sequenced sample consisted of peripheral blood. Receptor source: a woman of 80 years or more with acute or convalescent COVID-19. The conserved cysteine and the conserved F or W are not part of the CDR3 here. Not all rows give a size; the values are once, few, many and, for expanded clones, a class.

abundance: few
v_gene: TRBV11-2
j_gene: TRBJ1-2
CDR3aa: ASSPPGMGANYGYT

abundance: -
v_gene: TRBV6-2/TRBV6-3
j_gene: TRBJ1-2
CDR3aa: ASSYPDYGYT

abundance: once
v_gene: TRBV6-5
j_gene: TRBJ2-5
CDR3aa: ASSYWTSQETQY

abundance: -
v_gene: TRBV9
j_gene: TRBJ1-4
CDR3aa: ASSAGLGLGGEKLF

abundance: -
v_gene: TRBV2
j_gene: TRBJ1-1
CDR3aa: ARFDTGLNTEAF

abundance: -
v_gene: TRBV18
j_gene: TRBJ2-7
CDR3aa: ASSPLRRGETYEQY

abundance: few
v_gene: TRBV9
j_gene: TRBJ1-1
CDR3aa: ASSALDSQGAGTEAF

abundance: -
v_gene: TRBV5-6
j_gene: TRBJ1-1
CDR3aa: ASSWGLADTEAF

abundance: -
v_gene: TRBV5-4
j_gene: TRBJ2-1
CDR3aa: ASSPQGSKGEQF

abundance: -
v_gene: TRBV9
j_gene: TRBJ1-4
CDR3aa: ASSPGGGTGFNEKLF

abundance: -
v_gene: TRBV5-1
j_gene: TRBJ1-2
CDR3aa: ASSLRSTDYGYT

abundance: -
v_gene: TRBV19
j_gene: TRBJ2-7
CDR3aa: ASSLNRGYEQY

abundance: -
v_gene: TRBV29-1
j_gene: TRBJ1-1
CDR3aa: SVDRADTEAF

abundance: -
v_gene: TRBV6-1
j_gene: TRBJ1-1
CDR3aa: ASSEGGTGGTEAF

abundance: -
v_gene: TRBV30
j_gene: TRBJ2-7
CDR3aa: ASQLQSGYEQY

abundance: -
v_gene: TRBV2
j_gene: TRBJ2-2
CDR3aa: ASSDSSSGPLNTGELF

abundance: -
v_gene: TRBV11-3
j_gene: TRBJ2-2
CDR3aa: ASSLNDGWTGGDTTGELF

abundance: -
v_gene: TRBV19
j_gene: TRBJ2-3
CDR3aa: ASKGIAGDSDTQY

abundance: -
v_gene: TRBV2
j_gene: TRBJ2-3
CDR3aa: ASSENSGGRGTQY

abundance: -
v_gene: TRBV15
j_gene: TRBJ2-2
CDR3aa: ATTSGGRTGELF

abundance: -
v_gene: TRBV4-3
j_gene: TRBJ2-7
CDR3aa: ASSQDRTGVYEQY

abundance: -
v_gene: TRBV6-5
j_gene: TRBJ2-5
CDR3aa: ASSYSSSGQETQY

abundance: -
v_gene: TRBV10-1
j_gene: TRBJ2-1
CDR3aa: ASSESRRLYNEQF

abundance: -
v_gene: TRBV4-3
j_gene: TRBJ1-4
CDR3aa: ASSQGQVGKNEKLF

abundance: few
v_gene: TRBV5-6
j_gene: TRBJ1-4
CDR3aa: ASSLPGGTDGNEKLF

abundance: -
v_gene: TRBV7-2
j_gene: TRBJ1-3
CDR3aa: ASSEFPGQGPRNTIY

abundance: -
v_gene: TRBV7-2
j_gene: TRBJ1-5
CDR3aa: ASSPLEAAQH

abundance: few
v_gene: TRBV5-4
j_gene: TRBJ2-7
CDR3aa: ASSSLAGGKEQY

abundance: many
v_gene: TRBV28
j_gene: TRBJ2-3
CDR3aa: ASTGAGGPSGDTQY

abundance: -
v_gene: TRBV15
j_gene: TRBJ1-4
CDR3aa: ATSRDRGTNEKLF

abundance: few
v_gene: TRBV7-2
j_gene: TRBJ1-4
CDR3aa: ASSSQGFKNEKLF

abundance: -
v_gene: TRBV5-1
j_gene: TRBJ1-6
CDR3aa: ASSSDRTNSPLH

abundance: -
v_gene: TRBV15
j_gene: TRBJ2-7
CDR3aa: ATSRDIRAGREYREQY

abundance: -
v_gene: TRBV7-8
j_gene: TRBJ1-6
CDR3aa: ASSLGVSYNSPLH

abundance: -
v_gene: TRBV19
j_gene: TRBJ1-4
CDR3aa: ASSDQGAGSNEKLF

abundance: -
v_gene: TRBV7-7
j_gene: TRBJ2-1
CDR3aa: ASSLDRGQEQF

abundance: -
v_gene: TRBV5-1
j_gene: TRBJ1-1
CDR3aa: ASSPSAVTGVNTEAF

abundance: -
v_gene: TRBV6-5
j_gene: TRBJ1-1
CDR3aa: ATLNRAPITEAF

abundance: -
v_gene: TRBV14
j_gene: TRBJ2-3
CDR3aa: ASSGDRVSQY

abundance: few
v_gene: TRBV2
j_gene: TRBJ2-7
CDR3aa: ASTRQVRHEQY

abundance: once
v_gene: TRBV7-8
j_gene: TRBJ1-2
CDR3aa: ASSTGQGAYGYT

abundance: -
v_gene: TRBV4-3
j_gene: TRBJ2-3
CDR3aa: ASSQDTGADTQY

abundance: few
v_gene: TRBV2
j_gene: TRBJ2-7
CDR3aa: ASNSGGPYEQY

abundance: -
v_gene: TRBV7-9
j_gene: TRBJ2-3
CDR3aa: ASSLGGAGGATDTQY

abundance: -
v_gene: TRBV6-5
j_gene: TRBJ2-7
CDR3aa: ASSYSDRGPTYEQY

abundance: -
v_gene: TRBV25-1
j_gene: TRBJ2-1
CDR3aa: ASSVRDRDYNEQF

abundance: -
v_gene: TRBV7-6
j_gene: TRBJ1-3
CDR3aa: ASSSTGLSSGNTIY

abundance: -
v_gene: TRBV28
j_gene: TRBJ1-2
CDR3aa: ASNFGGSGGYT

abundance: -
v_gene: TRBV28
j_gene: TRBJ1-1
CDR3aa: ASSLSGLNTEAF

abundance: once
v_gene: TRBV10-3
j_gene: TRBJ2-3
CDR3aa: AISETSGGAMGTDTQY

abundance: -
v_gene: TRBV28
j_gene: TRBJ2-3
CDR3aa: ASNQGLADIRTTDTQY

abundance: -
v_gene: TRBV20-1
j_gene: TRBJ1-5
CDR3aa: SASEGRVQPQH

abundance: -
v_gene: TRBV7-7
j_gene: TRBJ2-5
CDR3aa: ASSLYSGETQY

abundance: -
v_gene: TRBV21-1
j_gene: TRBJ1-2
CDR3aa: AINRGRGTEGYT

abundance: -
v_gene: TRBV9
j_gene: TRBJ2-1
CDR3aa: ASSVGNRANSHSYNEQF

abundance: -
v_gene: TRBV12-3/TRBV12-4
j_gene: TRBJ1-1
CDR3aa: ASRATGNTEAF

abundance: -
v_gene: TRBV5-1
j_gene: TRBJ2-2
CDR3aa: ASSLSLASDGELF

abundance: -
v_gene: TRBV19
j_gene: TRBJ1-2
CDR3aa: ASSIGTGGGYT